This T cell receptor beta chain was captured by sequencing in a study of naive and memory T cell subsets. The sample's treatment: skin biopsy from PPD injection site in Mantoux-positive individual. TCR cDNA received a 3' ligated oligonucleotide that carried a UMI. Tuberculin skin test biopsies were taken where PPD was injected in Mantoux-positive people. Four PCR rounds used nested alpha and beta constant region primers plus the SP2 primer. One entry per CDR3 protein, called by TCRdb with MiXCR from the UMI-ligation and nested PCR reads. The top ten clones hold about 4% of a sample with tens of thousands of distinct CDR3 sequences, about 11% of them seen once. In germline, CDR1 is LGHDT, CDR2 YNNKEL (reference sequence). Between the trimmed V and J ends, which lost 4 bases and 2 bases, there was a span of 18 bases. The CDR3 consists of 17 residues. This clonotype appeared a few times.

The clonotype comes from an adult in good health. This chain connects TRBV3-1 to TRBJ1-3, with a tentative D call TRBD1 (5 bases). The material sequenced was skin, taken from a tuberculin skin test site. The CDR3 loop reads CASSPRGVGLTGNTIYF. The CDR3 DNA is TGTGCCAGCAGCCCTCGCGGGGTGGGACTGACTGGAAACACCATATATTTT.